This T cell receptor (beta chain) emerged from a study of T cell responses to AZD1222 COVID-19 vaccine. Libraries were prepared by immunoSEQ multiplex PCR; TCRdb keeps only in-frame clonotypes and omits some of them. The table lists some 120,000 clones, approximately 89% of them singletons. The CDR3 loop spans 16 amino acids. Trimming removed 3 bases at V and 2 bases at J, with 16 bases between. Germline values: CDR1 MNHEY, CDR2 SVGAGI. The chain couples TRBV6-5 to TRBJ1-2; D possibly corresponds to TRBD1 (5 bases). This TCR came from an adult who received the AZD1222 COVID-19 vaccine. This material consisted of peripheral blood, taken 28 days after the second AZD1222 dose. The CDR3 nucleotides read TGTGCCAGCAGTTATTCTTCCGGGGGATTGAACTATGGCTACACCTTC. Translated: CASSYSSGGLNYGYTF.